The clone carrying this T cell receptor (beta chain) has just a few counts. The antigen remains undetermined. The sample contains more than one DNA sequence encoding this CDR3. The source of the sample is a study of shared clonotypes between healthy human individuals. Sequenced by immunoSEQ multiplex PCR; TCRdb stores in-frame clones only, minus some. The sample records about 2.5 million clones, under 95% being singletons. Notes on the study in general: Estimated richness values were generally larger in naive subsets than in memory subsets.

Germline loops: CDR1 MRHNA, CDR2 SNTAGT. The CDR3 contains 15 residues. The germline V and J ends were trimmed by 3 bases and 0 bases, with 10 bases remaining between them. This TCR derives from a man between 18 and 35 years old in good health. Some clones in this sample may be carry-over from other donors' samples. The sample taken for sequencing was naive CD4+ T cells from PBMCs. The sample's subset: CD45RA+ positively selected. The chain recombines TRBV6-4 with TRBJ2-3, with D uncertain. The DNA of the CDR3 is TGTGCCAGCAGTGATTCGGGTGGGAGCACAGATACGCAGTATTTT. Translation gives CASSDSGGSTDTQYF.